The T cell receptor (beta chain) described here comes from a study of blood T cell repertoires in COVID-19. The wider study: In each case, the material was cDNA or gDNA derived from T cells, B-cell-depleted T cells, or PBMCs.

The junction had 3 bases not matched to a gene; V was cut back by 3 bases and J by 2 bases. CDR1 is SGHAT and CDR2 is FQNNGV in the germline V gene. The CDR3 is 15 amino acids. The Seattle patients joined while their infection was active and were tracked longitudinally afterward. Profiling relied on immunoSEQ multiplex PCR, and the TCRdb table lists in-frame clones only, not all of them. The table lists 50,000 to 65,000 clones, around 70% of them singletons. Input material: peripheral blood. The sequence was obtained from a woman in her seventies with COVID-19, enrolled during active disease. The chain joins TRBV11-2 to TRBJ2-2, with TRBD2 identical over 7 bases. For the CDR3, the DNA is TGTGCCAGCAGCTTCGGCGGGGGTAACACCGGGGAGCTGTTTTTT. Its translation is CASSFGGGNTGELFF. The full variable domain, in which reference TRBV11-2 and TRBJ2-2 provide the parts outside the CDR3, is EAGVAQSPRYKIIEKRQSVAFWCNPISGHATLYWYQQILGQGPKLLIQFQNNGVVDDSQLPKDRFSAERLKGVDSTLKIQPAKLEDSAVYLCASSFGGGNTGELFFGEGSRLTVL.